These 28 T cell receptor beta chains came from one sample sequenced in a study of PD-L1 blockade in urothelial cancer. The repertoire was sequenced with immunoSEQ multiplex PCR; TCRdb's copy has only in-frame clones and lacks some. The table has about 70,000 clones, less than 90% seen once. The sequences come from PBMCs, collected around atezolizumab (anti-PD-L1) treatment. The receptors derive from a man between 65 and 85 years old with urothelial cancer.

This clone was seen a single time. The chain combines TRBV7-3 with TRBJ2-3; TRBD2 matches at 8 bases. Per germline, CDR1 SGHTA and CDR2 FQGTGA. J was trimmed by 4 bases and V by 6 bases; bases with no gene match: 9. The CDR3 length is 15 residues. The CDR3 sequence: CASSSSGSSADTQYF. The CDR3 DNA reads as TGTGCCAGCAGTTCCAGCGGGAGCAGCGCAGATACGCAGTATTTT.

The chain couples TRBV11-2 to TRBJ2-4; 7 bases are a match to TRBD1. V gave up 5 bases and J gave up 8 bases; unmatched junction bases: 9. CDR1 and CDR2 from the germline V gene are SGHAT and FQNNGV. This CDR3 has 14 residues. CDR3 region: CASSTGQDGDIQYF. The CDR3, as DNA: TGTGCCAGCAGCACCGGACAGGATGGGGACATTCAGTACTTC.

This sequence joins TRBV5-1 and TRBJ1-2; D is undetermined. The CDR3 is 13 amino acids. The ends were cut back, 0 bases at V and 8 bases at J, with 11 bases in the middle. CDR1 and CDR2 from the germline V gene are SGHRS and YFSETQ. The CDR3 is CASSLGRGMGYTF. The CDR3 coding sequence is TGCGCCAGCAGCTTGGGACGGGGAATGGGCTACACCTTC.

This sequence joins TRBV4-2 and TRBJ2-7; 12 bases are shared with TRBD2. Trimming at V came to 3 bases and at J to 0 bases, leaving 9 bases not matched to a gene. This CDR3 region has 18 residues. CDR1 is LGHNA, CDR2 YNFKEQ, per germline. CDR3 loop: CASSQGLAGLINSYEQYF. Written as DNA, the CDR3 is TGTGCCAGCAGCCAGGGACTAGCGGGCCTCATTAACTCCTACGAGCAGTACTTC.

The rearrangement uses TRBV18 and TRBJ2-3; 13 nucleotides line up with TRBD2. CDR3 length: 17 amino acids. Germline CDR1 and CDR2: KGHSH and LQKENI. Trimming cost V 7 bases and J 4 bases; bases outside gene matches: 11. The CDR3: CASLKSGLAGAPDTQYF. The CDR3 DNA reads as TGTGCCAGCTTAAAGTCCGGACTAGCGGGAGCCCCAGATACGCAGTATTTT.

The chain couples TRBV27 to TRBJ1-2, with D maybe TRBD1 (5 bases). Trimming cost V 4 bases and J 8 bases, with 23 bases left between them. Germline loops: CDR1 MNHEY, CDR2 SMNVEV (reference sequence). CDR3 length: 16 amino acids. CDR3 coding DNA: TGTGCCAGCAGTTCGAAAAGGGGTGGAATATTTCGGGGCTACACCTTC. Its translation: CASSSKRGGIFRGYTF.

V gene TRBV5-1 combines with J gene TRBJ2-2; D not resolved. Deletions cut 0 bases from V and 7 bases from J, with 7 bases between. The germline V gene has CDR1 SGHRS and CDR2 YFSETQ. This CDR3 is 13 amino acids long. CDR3 amino acids: CASSLELVGELFF. In nucleotides, the CDR3 is TGCGCCAGCAGCTTGGAACTGGTCGGGGAGCTGTTTTTT.

This sequence joins TRBV7-2 and TRBJ2-1; TRBD2 is a possible D gene (6 bases). The ends were cut back, 0 bases at V and 0 bases at J, with 9 bases in the middle. The germline V gene encodes CDR1 SGHTA and CDR2 FQGNSA. CDR3 size: 16 residues. The DNA for the CDR3 is TGTGCCAGCAGCTTAGCGGTGGGAGGCTCCTACAATGAGCAGTTCTTC. This encodes CASSLAVGGSYNEQFF.

The chain is built from TRBV18 and TRBJ1-3; possible D gene TRBD1, 6 bases. This CDR3 is 15 amino acids long. V lost 3 bases to trimming and J lost 2 bases, with 11 bases between them. Germline CDR1 is KGHSH and CDR2 is LQKENI. DNA of the CDR3: TGTGCCAGCTCACCGGACAGAAGGCCTGGAAACACCATATATTTT. Its protein product is CASSPDRRPGNTIYF.

This chain links TRBV4-1 with TRBJ2-1; D is ambiguous. The CDR3 extends over 14 amino acids. Germline V gene lookup returns CDR1 MGHRA and CDR2 YSYEKL. V was trimmed by 0 bases and J by 4 bases, leaving 7 bases between them. CDR3 residues: CASSQEVTYNEQFF. The CDR3 DNA is TGCGCCAGCAGCCAAGAGGTAACATACAATGAGCAGTTCTTC.

This chain links TRBV7-3 with TRBJ2-1; 11 bases agree with TRBD2. CDR3 length equals 17 residues. With 5 bases clipped from V and 5 bases from J, the junction kept 11 bases outside the gene matches. Germline loops: CDR1 SGHTA, CDR2 FQGTGA. The CDR3 nucleotides read TGTGCCAGCAGCCCAACTAGCGGGAGACGGGCCAACAATGAGCAGTTCTTC. This encodes CASSPTSGRRANNEQFF.

The V gene is TRBV2, the J gene TRBJ2-5; D remains ambiguous. Between the trimmed V and J ends, which lost 5 bases and 2 bases, there was a span of 12 bases. Per the germline V gene, CDR1 is SNHLY and CDR2 is FYNNEI. This CDR3 comprises 14 residues. CDR3 bases: TGTGCCAGCAGTATGGGCCCTCTTCAAGAGACCCAGTACTTC. Encoded protein: CASSMGPLQETQYF.

The chain couples TRBV9 to TRBJ1-4, with 7 bases fitting TRBD1. V trimming: 1 base; J trimming: 0 bases; junction bases outside the gene matches: 6. Germline lookup yields CDR1 SGDLS and CDR2 YYNGEE. The CDR3 is 17 amino acids. This CDR3 reads CASSVWDRPTTNEKLFF. DNA for the CDR3: TGTGCCAGCAGCGTATGGGACAGACCCACAACTAATGAAAAACTGTTTTTT.

This chain connects TRBV19 to TRBJ1-2; TRBD1 is a possible D gene (5 bases). Germline V gives CDR1 LNHDA, CDR2 SQIVND (reference sequence). CDR3 size: 15 residues. The V end lost 5 bases, the J end lost 3 bases, and 16 bases lay between the germline ends. The CDR3 DNA reads as TGTGCCAGTAGTTCGACGCTCACAGGCCACTATGGCTACACCTTC. Protein: CASSSTLTGHYGYTF.

This clone came up a few times. The chain is built from TRBV5-1 and TRBJ2-2; 7 positions agree with TRBD1. CDR1 is SGHRS and CDR2 is YFSETQ in the germline V gene. The CDR3 sequence is 19 residues long. V lost 0 bases to trimming and J lost 0 bases; unmatched junction nucleotides: 11. The CDR3 region is CASSLATVIQGANTGELFF. Written as DNA, the CDR3 is TGCGCCAGCAGCTTGGCCACGGTAATCCAGGGGGCGAACACCGGGGAGCTGTTTTTT.

This clone was counted once. V is TRBV29-1 and J is TRBJ2-7; D is possibly TRBD2 (5 bases). Trimming took 3 bases from V and 7 from J, leaving 13 bases between them. Germline V gene sequence: CDR1 SQVTM, CDR2 ANQGSEA. This CDR3 spans 12 amino acids. CDR3 sequence: CSVEAGPGEQYF. The CDR3, as DNA: TGCAGCGTTGAGGCAGGCCCGGGGGAGCAGTACTTC.

V usage is TRBV5-1 and J usage is TRBJ2-7; no clear D. Trimming left V 4 bases short and J 0 bases short, with 11 bases between. CDR1 and CDR2 from the germline V gene are SGHRS and YFSETQ. The CDR3 spans 14 residues. The CDR3 sequence is CASSLTVSSYEQYF. The CDR3 bases are TGCGCCAGCAGCCTTACGGTTAGCTCCTACGAGCAGTACTTC.

The chain recombines TRBV6-4 with TRBJ1-5; a possible D gene is TRBD1 (5 bases). V lost 8 bases to trimming and J lost 2 bases, with 16 bases between them. Germline CDR1 reads MRHNA; CDR2 reads SNTAGT. The CDR3 totals 15 residues. The DNA for the CDR3 is TGTGCCAGCCCCTCCGGGGGAGTAGGCAATCAGCCCCAGCATTTT. It yields the protein CASPSGGVGNQPQHF.

The genes are TRBV12-5 and TRBJ2-3; unclear D gene. This CDR3 is 14 amino acids long. V was cut by 4 bases and J by 6 bases, with 14 bases left in between. Germline CDR1 and CDR2: LGHNT and FRNRAP. The CDR3 loop is CASGSTSISDTQYF. DNA for the CDR3: TGTGCTAGTGGTTCCACATCAATCTCGGATACGCAGTATTTT.

The chain has TRBV9 and TRBJ2-7, with D maybe TRBD2 (6 bases). Trimming removed 2 bases from V and 1 base from J, with 10 bases in between. CDR3 size: 14 residues. The V gene's germline CDR1 is SGDLS and CDR2 YYNGEE. CDR3 in amino acids: CASSVGDSSYEQYF. Written as DNA, the CDR3 is TGTGCCAGCAGCGTGGGGGACTCTTCCTACGAGCAGTACTTC.

V usage is TRBV2 and J usage is TRBJ1-5; D not certain. V lost 7 bases and J lost 9, with 22 bases in between. Germline CDR1 is SNHLY and CDR2 is FYNNEI. The CDR3 runs 15 residues. The CDR3 bases are TGTGCCAGCAAGAAAGGGAACGGAGTAGCGGGGCCCCAGCATTTT. This codes for CASKKGNGVAGPQHF.

In this sample, this clone turned up a few times. The chain carries TRBV6-6 and TRBJ1-4; D might be TRBD1 (5 bases). Germline CDR1 and CDR2: MNHNY and SVGAGI (reference sequence). The CDR3 consists of 15 residues. The V gene lost 2 bases and the J gene lost 5 bases, with 12 bases spanning the gap. Here the CDR3 reads CASSYNAGGNEKLFF. In DNA, the CDR3 is TGTGCCAGCAGTTACAACGCGGGGGGGAATGAAAAACTGTTTTTT.

This chain connects TRBV6-6 to TRBJ1-5, with 10 positions matching TRBD1. The germline CDR1 and CDR2 sequences are MNHNY and SVGAGI (reference sequence). This CDR3 region has 13 residues. Trimming removed 11 bases from V and 6 bases from J; junction bases left unmatched: 7. The CDR3 reads CAGRQGAAQPQHF. The CDR3 nucleotides are TGTGCCGGACGACAGGGGGCGGCTCAGCCCCAGCATTTT.

J is TRBJ2-7 and V is TRBV7-9; D gene ambiguous. The germline CDR1 and CDR2 sequences are SEHNR and FQNEAQ (reference sequence). Trimming pared 5 bases from V and 3 bases from J, leaving 8 bases between. This CDR3 is 12 amino acids long. DNA for the CDR3: TGTGCCAGCAGCCAAGACAACTACGAGCAGTACTTC. Translation: CASSQDNYEQYF.

J is TRBJ2-1 and V is TRBV6-5; D uncertain. Trimming cost V 6 bases and J 9 bases, with 12 bases left between them. The length of the CDR3 is 12 residues. The germline V gene has CDR1 MNHEY and CDR2 SVGAGI. The CDR3 nucleotides read TGTGCCAGCAGCCTAGGTAGTGGTGAGCAGTTCTTC. Protein: CASSLGSGEQFF.

CDR3 sequence: CASSPGLPLVTDTQYF. The CDR3 DNA is TGTGCCAGCAGCCCGGGACTCCCTCTTGTCACAGATACGCAGTATTTT. The rearrangement uses TRBV14 and TRBJ2-3; a possible D gene is TRBD2 (6 bases). V lost 4 bases and J lost 2, with 16 bases in between. The CDR3 extends over 16 amino acids. The germline gives CDR1 SGHDN, CDR2 FVKESK.

The chain uses TRBV28 and TRBJ1-5; 7 bases are shared with TRBD1. CDR1 is MDHEN, CDR2 SYDVKM, per germline. The CDR3 is made up of 15 amino acids. V lost 2 bases to trimming and J lost 4 bases; unmatched junction nucleotides: 5. The DNA for the CDR3 is TGTGCCAGCAGTTTAATTGGCAGGGGGAATCAGCCCCAGCATTTT. Protein: CASSLIGRGNQPQHF. The full variable domain, completed using reference TRBV28 and TRBJ1-5, is DVKVTQSSRYLVKRTGEKVFLECVQDMDHENMFWYRQDPGLGLRLIYFSYDVKMKEKGDIPEGYSVSREKKERFSLILESASTNQTSMYLCASSLIGRGNQPQHFGDGTRLSIL.

This clone showed up just a few times. The chain links TRBV4-1 to TRBJ1-5; no reliable D call. The CDR3 extends over 13 amino acids. V shed 3 bases and J shed 5 bases, with 8 bases lying between them. CDR1 is MGHRA and CDR2 is YSYEKL in the germline V gene. Here the CDR3 reads CASSQGRYQPQHF. The CDR3 region has the DNA TGCGCCAGCAGCCAGGGGAGGTATCAGCCCCAGCATTTT.